This TCR beta chain was recovered during a study of T cells in Graves' hyperthyroidism and ophthalmopathy. Overall study results and limits: Blood also carried most thyroid clonotypes expanded above 0.001. From stable hyperthyroidism, ophthalmopathy was set apart by a 13 V-J model.

At least 3 on the Clinical Activity Score was recorded for ophthalmopathy patients, who also had NOSPECS grade at least 4 and duration under 3 months. Ten or more counts support this clonotype. The antigen remains unidentified. TCR beta CDR3 region amplification was performed from RNA transcripts. TCR CDR3 underwent first-round RT-PCR with the HTBI primer set. TCRdb re-called the multiplex PCR reads with MiXCR, one entry per CDR3 protein. This table has some 320,000 distinct CDR3 sequences, roughly 13% appearing once. The CDR3 covers 15 residues. CDR1 is MNHNS, CDR2 SASEGT, per germline. V shed 3 bases, J shed 6 bases, and the junction held 7 bases outside the gene matches.

The chain carries TRBV6-1 and TRBJ1-5; 8 nucleotides line up with TRBD1. This receptor was identified in a woman in her thirties or forties with Graves' ophthalmopathy. Sample: blood. CDR3 nucleotide sequence: TGTGCCAGCAGTGATGGACAGGGCGAAACTCAGCCCCAGCATTTT. Translating gives CASSDGQGETQPQHF.